The clone carrying this T cell receptor (beta chain) was detected only a few times. As yet, its antigen is unknown. The sample is drawn from a study of vaccination and CD4 T cells after COVID-19. On the study more broadly: The study enrolled six male and four female convalescents, two of whom were Hispanic.

Germline V lookup: CDR1 MDHEN, CDR2 SYDVKM. V was cut by 6 bases and J by 5 bases, with 17 bases left in between. The CDR3 is 15 residues long. Oncomine TCR Beta short-read sequencing was applied to DNA from cultured CD4+ T cells. From cultured CD4+ T cells, genomic DNA was extracted. TCRdb passed the PCR reads through MiXCR, listing each CDR3 protein once. The sample lists approximately 20,000 distinct CDR3 sequences; 40% to 50% were seen once. Sample treatment: roughly 11-day PBMC culture with coronavirus spike peptide pools or control peptides (ViraFEST assay). For ViraFEST, peptide pools expanded antigen-specific T cells, after which the TCRs were sequenced.

The sequence was obtained from a human donor who had recovered from COVID-19. The chain carries TRBV28 and TRBJ1-5; a possible D gene is TRBD1 (6 bases). The sequencing input was CD4+ T cells from blood, cultured in vitro. CDR3 protein: CASSPAGGSDQPQHF. CDR3 DNA sequence: TGTGCCAGCAGCCCGGCGGGGGGCAGCGATCAGCCCCAGCATTTT.